This T cell receptor (beta chain) was sequenced for a study of cytotoxic CD8 clonotypes in ibrutinib-treated CLL. Study-level information: Response material was collected after a median about 12 months of treatment, range 6 to 36. Productive templates per sample averaged approximately 250,000; productive rearrangements, some 99,000. Notes on the study in general: Having risen at ibrutinib response, clonality had fallen back toward baseline by progression.

Germline V gene sequence: CDR1 MDHEN, CDR2 SYDVKM. This CDR3 contains 15 residues. Trimming stripped 7 bases from V and 0 bases from J, with 16 bases between. Produced via immunoSEQ multiplex PCR; TCRdb's table is partial and in-frame only. The sample comprises under 200,000 clones, over 65% of which are singletons, and roughly 1.9% rests with the top ten. On this clone itself: The target antigen is unknown.

The sequence derives from a human donor with chronic lymphocytic leukemia. The genes are TRBV28 and TRBJ2-7, with TRBD2 as a possible D gene (6 bases). Here the sequenced sample was PBMCs, taken after 12 months of ibrutinib treatment. For the CDR3, the DNA is TGTGCCAGCATTCCCCGGGGTAGCGGCTCCTACGAGCAGTACTTC. Residues: CASIPRGSGSYEQYF.